Listed here are 17 T cell receptor beta chains from one sample, sequenced in a study of T cells in Graves' hyperthyroidism and ophthalmopathy. Researchers took RNA transcripts and amplified the TCR beta CDR3 regions from them. HTBI primers drove first-round RT-PCR of the TCR CDR3. MiXCR, run by TCRdb on the multiplex PCR reads, gives a single entry per CDR3 protein. The data hold around 190,000 distinct CDR3 sequences, with roughly a sixth observed a single time. The specimen sequenced was blood. The origin of the receptors is a woman in her 50s with Graves' hyperthyroidism.

This clonotype occurred a few times. The V and J genes are TRBV11-2 and TRBJ1-6; D possibly corresponds to TRBD1 (6 bases). Germline V gene data show CDR1 as SGHAT and CDR2 as FQNNGV. This CDR3 spans 16 amino acids. V was pared by 1 base and J by 9 bases, with 16 bases between. The CDR3 sequence: CASSLATGSIGSPLHF. The CDR3 coding sequence is TGTGCCAGCAGCTTAGCAACAGGGTCTATAGGTTCACCCCTCCACTTT.

This clonotype was seen ten or more times. The V and J genes are TRBV27 and TRBJ2-7, with TRBD2 matching 12 bases. The V segment lost 4 bases and the J segment 4 bases; nucleotides outside the gene matches: 8. The V gene's germline CDR1 is MNHEY and CDR2 SMNVEV (reference sequence). The CDR3 runs 16 residues. CDR3 in DNA: TGTGCCAGCAGTTCGGACCGACTAGCGGGAGTATACGAGCAGTACTTC. It translates to CASSSDRLAGVYEQYF.

This clonotype was seen repeatedly, ten times or more. V and J are TRBV30 and TRBJ1-1; D is ambiguous. Germline CDR1 reads GTSNPN; CDR2 reads SVGIG (reference sequence). Deletions cut 3 bases from V and 3 bases from J, with 11 bases between. The CDR3 loop spans 13 amino acids. CDR3 residues: CAWRVRVDTEAFF. CDR3 nucleotides: TGTGCCTGGAGAGTTAGAGTGGACACTGAAGCTTTCTTT.

The chain recombines TRBV20-1 with TRBJ1-2; 9 bases align to TRBD1. This CDR3 has 14 amino acids. V was pared by 6 bases and J by 3 bases, with 8 bases of the junction left unmatched. The germline CDR1 and CDR2 sequences are DFQATT and SNEGSKA (reference sequence). CDR3 amino acids: CSATQGASDYGYTF. The CDR3, as DNA: TGCAGTGCAACACAGGGGGCCTCCGACTATGGCTACACCTTC.

This clonotype showed up many times. The CDR3 sequence: CASSSSLDTEAFF. CDR3 nucleotide sequence: TGTGCCAGCAGCTCGTCCTTAGACACTGAAGCTTTCTTT. The chain is built from TRBV7-3 and TRBJ1-1; D is uncertain. Trimming stripped 4 bases from V and 3 bases from J, with 9 bases between. Germline V gene data show CDR1 as SGHTA and CDR2 as FQGTGA. This CDR3 has 13 residues.

This clonotype was recorded at least ten times. This chain connects TRBV7-2 to TRBJ2-2, with 7 bases aligning to TRBD1. The germline gives CDR1 SGHTA, CDR2 FQGNSA. This CDR3 contains 14 residues. After removal of 5 bases from V and 7 bases from J, the junction contained 7 bases not matched to a gene. CDR3 amino acids: CASSNRQGHGELFF. The CDR3 DNA follows: TGTGCCAGCAGCAACCGACAGGGTCACGGGGAGCTGTTTTTT.

There are many counts of this clonotype. V gene TRBV24-1 combines with J gene TRBJ2-1, with 10 bases fitting TRBD2. Germline V CDR1 and CDR2: KGHDR, SFDVKD. This CDR3 is built from 16 residues. The V gene end was trimmed by 1 base and the J gene end by 6 bases; junction bases not matched to a gene: 5. The CDR3 reads CATSDFRLAGVNEQFF. The CDR3 DNA sequence: TGTGCCACCAGTGATTTCAGGCTAGCGGGAGTCAATGAGCAGTTCTTC.

The chain has TRBV5-4 and TRBJ1-1; D is unclear. The V gene's germline CDR1 is SGHNT and CDR2 YYREEE (reference sequence). Deletions cut 3 bases from V and 12 bases from J, with 24 bases between. The CDR3 spans 15 residues. This CDR3 reads CASSSPDLEDIMSFF. The DNA of the CDR3 is TGTGCCAGCAGCTCTCCGGATTTGGAGGATATTATGTCTTTCTTT.

The chain has TRBV28 and TRBJ1-1; weak D call: TRBD1 (5 bases). The CDR3 runs to 13 residues. Germline V CDR1 and CDR2: MDHEN, SYDVKM. V lost 1 base, J lost 8 bases, and 11 bases lay in between. The CDR3 region has the DNA TGTGCCAGCAGTTTATTCGCAGGGCGGGAAGCTTTCTTT. It yields the protein CASSLFAGREAFF.

This clonotype was seen at least ten times. This chain links TRBV12-3 or TRBV12-4 with TRBJ1-1; D is unclear. This CDR3 contains 11 residues. The V end was cut by 6 bases, the J end by 8 bases, with 10 bases between. The CDR3 loop is CASREAGEAFF. CDR3 DNA sequence: TGTGCCAGCAGGGAAGCGGGGGAAGCTTTCTTT.

This clonotype occurred many times. The chain has TRBV5-1 and TRBJ1-1; 8 positions agree with TRBD1. Germline V lookup: CDR1 SGHRS, CDR2 YFSETQ. V trimming: 1 base; J trimming: 10 bases; junction bases outside the gene matches: 12. The length of the CDR3 is 15 residues. DNA for the CDR3: TGCGCCAGCAGCTTGTCAGGGGGCGTTGGTCGGGGAGCTTTCTTT. Translation gives CASSLSGGVGRGAFF. The full variable domain, in which reference TRBV5-1 and TRBJ1-1 provide the parts outside the CDR3, is KAGVTQTPRYLIKTRGQQVTLSCSPISGHRSVSWYQQTPGQGLQFLFEYFSETQRNKGNFPGRFSGRQFSNSRSEMNVSTLELGDSALYLCASSLSGGVGRGAFFGQGTRLTVV.

This clonotype showed up many times. The chain has TRBV12-5 and TRBJ1-1; no firm D call. This CDR3 is 15 amino acids long. Trimming cost V 5 bases and J 3 bases, with 16 bases left between them. Germline CDR1 LGHNT, CDR2 FRNRAP. CDR3 bases: TGTGCTAGTGGTCCAGCCGCCCCACTGGACACTGAAGCTTTCTTT. Amino acid sequence: CASGPAAPLDTEAFF.

This clonotype was seen repeatedly, ten times or more. This sequence joins TRBV11-2 and TRBJ1-2, with 9 bases fitting TRBD1. After removal of 2 bases from V and 4 bases from J, the junction contained 5 bases not matched to a gene. The length of the CDR3 is 15 residues. CDR1 is SGHAT, CDR2 FQNNGV, per germline. For the CDR3, the DNA is TGTGCCAGCAGCTTAACAGGGGGCGCGAGCTATGGCTACACCTTC. Translation gives CASSLTGGASYGYTF.

The V and J genes are TRBV5-4 and TRBJ2-7; D call uncertain. V was pared by 3 bases and J by 6 bases, with 13 bases between. CDR3 size: 13 residues. Germline CDR1 SGHNT, CDR2 YYREEE (reference sequence). The CDR3 bases are TGTGCCAGCAGCTCCCCCGCGCGCAGCGAGCAGTACTTC. Encoded protein: CASSSPARSEQYF.

Only a few counts were recorded for this clonotype. The chain couples TRBV19 to TRBJ1-4; the D is unclear. Trimming shortened V by 6 bases and J by 8 bases, and 19 bases separated the two germline ends. CDR1 is LNHDA, CDR2 SQIVND, per germline (reference sequence). The CDR3 consists of 15 residues. CDR3: CASSPAVGFEEKLFF. The CDR3 region has the DNA TGTGCCAGTAGCCCTGCGGTCGGGTTTGAAGAAAAACTGTTTTTT.

CDR3 nucleotide sequence: TGTGCCTGGGCGAGCGGAGCAGATACGCAGTATTTT. Its protein is CAWASGADTQYF. The chain joins TRBV30 to TRBJ2-3; a weak D match, TRBD2 (5 bases). Trimming shortened V by 5 bases and J by 4 bases, and 10 bases separated the two germline ends. Germline CDR1 and CDR2: GTSNPN and SVGIG (reference sequence). The CDR3 is made up of 12 amino acids. Variable domain in full (rest from reference TRBV30 and TRBJ2-3): SQTIHQWPATLVQPVGSPLSLECTVEGTSNPNLYWYRQAAGRGLQLLFYSVGIGQISSEVPQNLSASRPQDRQFILSSKKLLLSDSGFYLCAWASGADTQYFGPGTRLTVL.

This chain links TRBV9 with TRBJ1-2; D gene ambiguous. CDR1 is SGDLS and CDR2 is YYNGEE in the germline V gene. V was clipped by 0 bases and J by 2 bases, with 8 bases between them. This CDR3 is built from 14 residues. The CDR3 reads CASSVEAENYGYTF. CDR3 coding DNA: TGTGCCAGCAGCGTAGAGGCGGAAAACTATGGCTACACCTTC.